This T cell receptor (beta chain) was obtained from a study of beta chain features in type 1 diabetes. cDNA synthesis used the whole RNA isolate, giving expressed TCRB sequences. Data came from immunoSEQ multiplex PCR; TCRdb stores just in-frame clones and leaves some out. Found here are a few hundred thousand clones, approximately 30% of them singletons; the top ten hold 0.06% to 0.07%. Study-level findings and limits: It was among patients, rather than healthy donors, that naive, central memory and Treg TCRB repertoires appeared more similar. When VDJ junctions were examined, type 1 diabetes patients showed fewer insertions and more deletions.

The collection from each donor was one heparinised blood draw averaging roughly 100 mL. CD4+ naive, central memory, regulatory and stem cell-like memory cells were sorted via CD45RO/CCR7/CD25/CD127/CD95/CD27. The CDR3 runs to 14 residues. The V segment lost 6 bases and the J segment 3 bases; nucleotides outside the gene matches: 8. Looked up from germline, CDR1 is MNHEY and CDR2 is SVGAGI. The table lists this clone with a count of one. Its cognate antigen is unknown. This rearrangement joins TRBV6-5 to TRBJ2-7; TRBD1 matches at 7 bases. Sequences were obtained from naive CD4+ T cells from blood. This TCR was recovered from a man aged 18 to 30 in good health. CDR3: CASRQGIGGYEQYF. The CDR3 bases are TGTGCCAGCAGACAGGGGATAGGCGGCTACGAGCAGTACTTC.